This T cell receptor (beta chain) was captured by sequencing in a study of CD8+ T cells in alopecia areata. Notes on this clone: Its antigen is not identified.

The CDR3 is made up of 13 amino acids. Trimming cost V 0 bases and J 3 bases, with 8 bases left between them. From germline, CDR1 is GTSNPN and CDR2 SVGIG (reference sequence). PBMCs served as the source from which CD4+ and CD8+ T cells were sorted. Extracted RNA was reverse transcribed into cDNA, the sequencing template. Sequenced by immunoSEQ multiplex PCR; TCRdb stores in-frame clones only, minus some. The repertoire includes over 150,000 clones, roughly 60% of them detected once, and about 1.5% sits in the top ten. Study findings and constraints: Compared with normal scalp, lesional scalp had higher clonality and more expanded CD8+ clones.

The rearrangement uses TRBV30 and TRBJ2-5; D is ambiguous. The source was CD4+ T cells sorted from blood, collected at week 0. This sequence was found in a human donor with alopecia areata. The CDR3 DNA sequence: TGTGCCTGGAGTGTAGACACTGAAGAGACCCAGTACTTC. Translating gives CAWSVDTEETQYF.